This T cell receptor (beta chain) was sequenced during a study of blood T cell repertoires in COVID-19. Looking at the study overall: COVID-19 samples from acute and convalescent phases originated in the United States, Italy and Spain. PBMCs, B-cell-depleted T cells, or T cells were the source of the cDNA or gDNA that made up the material.

There are 14 residues in the CDR3. Germline V CDR1 and CDR2: MNHEY, SVGAGI. V was pared by 6 bases and J by 10 bases, with 9 bases of the junction left unmatched. Measured with immunoSEQ multiplex PCR; TCRdb has only the in-frame clones, and not every one. Here the sample spans around 230,000 clones, about nine tenths being singletons. Sequencing was carried out using peripheral blood. The V gene is TRBV6-5, the J gene TRBJ1-6; the match to TRBD1 covers 7 bases. This receptor was taken from a man aged 55 to 69 who had recovered from COVID-19. The CDR3 region is CASSMNGQASPLHF. CDR3 nucleotides: TGTGCCAGCAGCATGAACGGACAGGCATCACCCCTCCACTTT.